These 19 T cell receptor beta chains share one sample of origin, sequenced in a study of vaccination and CD4 T cells after COVID-19 (dated by TCRdb to between 2021 and 2024). Sample treatment or condition, as interpreted from the label and publication: roughly 10-day PBMC culture with coronavirus spike peptide pools or control peptides (ViraFEST assay). Library preparation employed PCR. Sequencing instrument: Illumina iSeq 100. At the Johns Hopkins FTIC core, DNA from the cultured CD4+ T cells underwent TCR sequencing with the Oncomine TCR Beta short-read assay. Starting from the raw public reads, TCRdb applied fastp trimming at Q25, assembled clones with MiXCR and retained in-frame beta chains. Identical CDR3 protein sequences are pooled into one entry, listed with their most common genes and DNA. Across this sample there are roughly 28,000 distinct CDR3 sequences, with approximately 60% seen only once. In total, the top ten clones hold around 16% of the sample.

Their cognate antigens are unknown. Sequencing used CD4+ T cells from blood, cultured in vitro, obtained after SARS-CoV-2 vaccination. These receptor sequences come from a human donor who received a COVID-19 vaccine.

V is TRBV30 and J is TRBJ2-5; D perhaps matches TRBD1 (7 bases). The CDR3 runs to 13 residues. The germline V and J ends were trimmed by 6 bases and 2 bases, with 13 bases remaining between them. Looked up from germline, CDR1 is GTSNPN and CDR2 is SVGIG (reference sequence). CDR3 in DNA: TGTGCCTGCAGCCAGGGGGGTCAAGAGACCCAGTACTTC. It yields the protein CACSQGGQETQYF.

V usage is TRBV19 and J usage is TRBJ1-2; possible D gene TRBD1, 6 bases. This CDR3 spans 14 amino acids. Trimming shortened V by 0 bases and J by 8 bases, and 13 bases separated the two germline ends. Germline lookup yields CDR1 LNHDA and CDR2 SQIVND (reference sequence). The CDR3 bases are TGTGCCAGTAGTATAGAGGAGACAGGCGGAGGCTACACCTTC. Translation: CASSIEETGGGYTF.

The chain couples TRBV6-1 to TRBJ2-7, with 7 bases matching TRBD1. V was clipped by 0 bases and J by 3 bases; unmatched bases: 11. CDR3 length: 17 residues. In germline, CDR1 is MNHNS, CDR2 SASEGT. The CDR3 DNA follows: TGTGCCAGCAGTGAAGCACCACAGGGGTACCCCAACTACGAGCAGTACTTC. This codes for CASSEAPQGYPNYEQYF.

This chain uses TRBV5-1 with TRBJ2-5; TRBD2 matches 13 bases. J lost 3 bases, V lost 4 bases, and 3 bases had no gene match. This CDR3 has 15 amino acids. From germline, CDR1 is SGHRS and CDR2 YFSETQ. The CDR3 DNA follows: TGCGCCAGCAGCCCTGGACTAGCGGGGGAAGAGACCCAGTACTTC. As protein: CASSPGLAGEETQYF.

This clonotype was observed a few times. Written as DNA, the CDR3 is TGTGCCAGCAGCCATTCCGGGGCTGAAGCTTTCTTT. It yields the protein CASSHSGAEAFF. This chain links TRBV7-2 with TRBJ1-1; D ambiguous. This CDR3 is 12 amino acids long. The V end lost 5 bases, the J end lost 6 bases, and 10 bases lay between the germline ends. Germline V gene lookup returns CDR1 SGHTA and CDR2 FQGNSA.

The chain has TRBV25-1 and TRBJ1-1; 8 bases fit TRBD1. This CDR3 has 14 amino acids. Germline trimming cut 8 bases from V and 1 base from J; bases unmatched to any gene: 6. Germline assignment: CDR1 MGHDK and CDR2 SYGVNS. The CDR3 protein is CASAPQGENTEAFF. Here the CDR3 DNA reads TGTGCCAGCGCCCCACAGGGGGAGAACACTGAAGCTTTCTTT.

The chain uses TRBV6-2 or TRBV6-3 and TRBJ1-1; no firm D call. The CDR3 has 13 amino acids. Trimming took off 2 bases at V and 5 bases at J, with 9 bases between the two ends. The germline gives CDR1 MNHEY, CDR2 SVGEGT. Written as DNA, the CDR3 is TGTGCCAGCAGTTACGGGGTTAGGACTGAAGCTTTCTTT. Protein: CASSYGVRTEAFF.

The V gene is TRBV19, the J gene TRBJ2-7, with 9 positions matching TRBD1. The J segment lost 2 bases and the V segment lost 8 bases, leaving 4 bases of the junction unmatched. Germline loops: CDR1 LNHDA, CDR2 SQIVND (reference sequence). The CDR3 sequence is 13 residues long. The CDR3 loop reads CASSGQGTYEQYF. DNA of the CDR3: TGTGCCAGTTCGGGACAGGGTACCTACGAGCAGTACTTC.

The V gene is TRBV4-1, the J gene TRBJ2-7; 11 bases fit TRBD2. CDR1 and CDR2 from the germline V gene are MGHRA and YSYEKL. V was pared by 2 bases and J by 4 bases, with 13 bases of the junction left unmatched. The CDR3 runs to 18 residues. The CDR3 protein is CASSQRGVTSGGPYEQYF. The CDR3 DNA is TGCGCCAGCAGCCAAAGGGGAGTTACTAGCGGGGGACCTTACGAGCAGTACTTC.

The chain links TRBV30 to TRBJ1-2; no definite D call. The CDR3 is made up of 15 amino acids. With 7 bases removed from V and 4 bases from J, the gap between germline ends came to 22 bases. Germline V gene sequence: CDR1 GTSNPN, CDR2 SVGIG (reference sequence). CDR3 residues: CASEQRAGLGYGYTF. The CDR3, as DNA: TGTGCCTCAGAGCAACGAGCCGGTTTGGGCTATGGCTACACCTTC.

This sequence joins TRBV20-1 and TRBJ1-2, with 7 bases lining up with TRBD1. The germline CDR1 and CDR2 sequences are DFQATT and SNEGSKA (reference sequence). J gave up 4 bases and V 5 bases, and 16 bases lay outside the gene matches. There are 16 residues in the CDR3. Here the CDR3 DNA reads TGCAGTGCTTACGACCAGAACAGGGGCTCCGGCTATGGCTACACCTTC. It codes for CSAYDQNRGSGYGYTF.

This clonotype showed up just a few times. The genes are TRBV20-1 and TRBJ2-3; TRBD2 agrees at 9 bases. Germline trimming cut 4 bases from V and 4 bases from J; bases unmatched to any gene: 9. The CDR3 is 15 residues long. Germline CDR1 reads DFQATT; CDR2 reads SNEGSKA (reference sequence). The CDR3 DNA sequence: TGCAGTGCTACGGGGACTAGCATTTCACCAGATACGCAGTATTTT. Its protein is CSATGTSISPDTQYF.

This chain connects TRBV5-1 to TRBJ2-5, with 12 bases identical to TRBD2. With 4 bases clipped from V and 2 bases from J, the junction kept 6 bases outside the gene matches. This CDR3 is 16 amino acids long. Germline CDR1 and CDR2: SGHRS and YFSETQ. CDR3 region: CASSLRLAGAQETQYF. CDR3 DNA: TGCGCCAGCAGCCTCCGACTAGCGGGGGCTCAAGAGACCCAGTACTTC.

Concerning this clonotype itself: The conserved phenylalanine or tryptophan is not found at the CDR3 terminus, so this likely reflects a read error. The CDR3 reads CALTTGVNSPLHL. The DNA of the CDR3 is TGTGCCCTGACTACAGGGGTTAATTCACCCCTCCACCTT. The J gene is TRBJ1-6, the V gene TRBV30; 7 nucleotides match TRBD1. Germline CDR1 is GTSNPN and CDR2 is SVGIG (reference sequence). With 8 bases clipped from V and 6 bases from J, the junction kept 7 bases outside the gene matches. This CDR3 comprises 13 residues.

This chain's CDR3 is CATSREMRVGYTF. CDR3 nucleotides: TGTGCCACCAGCAGAGAAATGAGGGTAGGCTACACCTTC. The chain employs TRBV15 and TRBJ1-2; D uncertain. CDR3 size: 13 residues. Germline V lookup: CDR1 LNHNV, CDR2 YYDKDF (reference sequence). With 0 bases removed from V and 8 bases from J, the gap between germline ends came to 10 bases.

V usage is TRBV10-3 and J usage is TRBJ2-1, with TRBD1 as a possible D gene (6 bases). The germline gives CDR1 ENHRY, CDR2 SYGVKD. Trimming took 4 bases from V and 6 from J, leaving 16 bases between them. CDR3 length: 15 amino acids. CDR3 residues: CAISGSRQGSNEQFF. CDR3 DNA sequence: TGTGCCATCAGTGGGTCCCGGCAGGGGAGCAATGAGCAGTTCTTC.

This clonotype was seen once. The chain joins TRBV11-3 to TRBJ1-2; tentative D call: TRBD1 (6 bases). This CDR3 has 15 amino acids. Germline V gene lookup returns CDR1 SGHNT and CDR2 YENEEA. The ends were cut back, 0 bases at V and 8 bases at J, with 16 bases in the middle. The CDR3 DNA reads as TGTGCCAGCAGCTTAGATCAAGGGGGGCCCTGGGGCTACACCTTC. Its translation is CASSLDQGGPWGYTF.

A few counts support this clonotype. The V and J genes are TRBV27 and TRBJ1-2; no reliable D call. The CDR3 runs 14 residues. The V gene's germline CDR1 is MNHEY and CDR2 SMNVEV (reference sequence). V lost 3 bases and J lost 7, with 15 bases in between. This CDR3 reads CASSFRRFKGGYTF. For the CDR3, the DNA is TGTGCCAGCAGTTTTCGCAGGTTCAAGGGTGGCTACACCTTC.

J is TRBJ2-2 and V is TRBV7-2; 14 bases agree with TRBD2. Germline V gene sequence: CDR1 SGHTA, CDR2 FQGNSA. There are 17 residues in the CDR3. V shed 5 bases, J shed 6 bases, and the junction held 8 bases outside the gene matches. The CDR3 spells CASSRDGTSGGAGELFF. CDR3 bases: TGTGCCAGCAGCCGAGACGGGACTAGCGGGGGCGCCGGGGAGCTGTTTTTT.